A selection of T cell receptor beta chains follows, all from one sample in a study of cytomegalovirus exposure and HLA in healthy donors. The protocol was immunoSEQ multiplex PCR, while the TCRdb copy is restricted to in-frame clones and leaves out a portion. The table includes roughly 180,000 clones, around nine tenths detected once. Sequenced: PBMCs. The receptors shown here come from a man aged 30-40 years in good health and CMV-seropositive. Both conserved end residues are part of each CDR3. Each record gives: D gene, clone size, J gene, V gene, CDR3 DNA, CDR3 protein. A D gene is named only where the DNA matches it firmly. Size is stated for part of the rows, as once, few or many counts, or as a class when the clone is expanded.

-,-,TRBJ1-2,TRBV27,TGTGCCAGCAGCCCCCTCGGTCGGACCTATGGCTACACCTTC,CASSPLGRTYGYTF
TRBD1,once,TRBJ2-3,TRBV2,TGTGCCACCAGCAATCTACAGGGGGTTAGGGGTGCGCAGTATTTT,CATSNLQGVRGAQYF
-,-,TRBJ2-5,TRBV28,TGTGCCAGCAGTCCCCCTCCCGGGCAGGGGGAGACCCAGTACTTC,CASSPPPGQGETQYF
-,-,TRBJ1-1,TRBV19,TGTGCCAGTAGTACACAGATGAACACTGAAGCTTTCTTT,CASSTQMNTEAFF
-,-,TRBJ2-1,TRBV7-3,TGTGCCAGCCGTGAGACAGGTCTAAACAATGAGCAGTTCTTC,CASRETGLNNEQFF
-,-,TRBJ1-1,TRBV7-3,TGTGCCAGCAGCTTAGCCGGGAGGAACACTGAAGCTTTCTTT,CASSLAGRNTEAFF
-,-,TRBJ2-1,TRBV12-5,TGTGCTAGTGGTTCCTACGTTGGGGGTGAGCAGTTCTTC,CASGSYVGGEQFF
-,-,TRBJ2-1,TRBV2,TGTGCCAGCGGCCTCAATGAGCAGTTCTTC,CASGLNEQFF
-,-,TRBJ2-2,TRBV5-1,TGCGCCAGCACGCTGCCCGAAGGAAGTAACACCGGGGAGCTGTTTTTT,CASTLPEGSNTGELFF
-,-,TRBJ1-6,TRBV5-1,TGCGCCAGCAGCTTGGCCAAGGAGGCCAGCTCCTATAATTCACCCCTCCACTTT,CASSLAKEASSYNSPLHF
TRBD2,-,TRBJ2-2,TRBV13,TGTGCCAAAGGACTAGCGGGACACGGGGAGCTGTTTTTT,CAKGLAGHGELFF
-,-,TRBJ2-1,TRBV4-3,TGCGCCAGCAGCCAAGCCTCCTACAATGAGCAGTTCTTC,CASSQASYNEQFF
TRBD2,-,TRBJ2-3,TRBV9,TGTGCCAGCAGCTTATCCTCTCCCGGCGGGAGGTTGTTGTATACGCAGTATTTT,CASSLSSPGGRLLYTQYF
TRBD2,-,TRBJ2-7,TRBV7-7,TGTGCCAGCAGCCCCGGACTAGCGGGAGAGTACGAGCAGTACTTC,CASSPGLAGEYEQYF
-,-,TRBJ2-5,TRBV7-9,TGTGCCAGCAGCACCCGGGACGCCGAACAGGAGACCCAGTACTTC,CASSTRDAEQETQYF
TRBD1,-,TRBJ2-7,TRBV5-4,TGTGCCAGCCAGAACAGGGGAGCCTTCGAGCAGTACTTC,CASQNRGAFEQYF
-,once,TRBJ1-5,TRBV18,TGTGCCAGCTCACCAAGCGGGGAGGGGGCCCAGCATTTT,CASSPSGEGAQHF
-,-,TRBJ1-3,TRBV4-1,TGCGCCAGCAGCCAAAATCGGGGGTCCGGAAACACCATATATTTT,CASSQNRGSGNTIYF
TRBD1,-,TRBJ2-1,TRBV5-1,TGCGCCAGCAGCCCGACAGGGACAACCTACAATGAGCAGTTCTTC,CASSPTGTTYNEQFF
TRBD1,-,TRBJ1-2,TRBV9,TGTGCCAGCAGCCGAGGACAGGGCGCCGAAGAATACTATGGCTACACCTTC,CASSRGQGAEEYYGYTF
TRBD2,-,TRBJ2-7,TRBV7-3,TGTGCCAGCAGCCCACTAGCGGGCCGTGCCGCTTCCGAGCAGTACTTC,CASSPLAGRAASEQYF
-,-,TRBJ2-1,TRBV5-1,TGCGCCAGCAGCTTGGCGTGGGCAGGGAGTTACAATGAGCAGTTCTTC,CASSLAWAGSYNEQFF
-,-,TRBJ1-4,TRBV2,TGTGCCAGCAGTAGCCTCGGGCAGGTCAATGAAAAACTGTTTTTT,CASSSLGQVNEKLFF
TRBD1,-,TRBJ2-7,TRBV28,TGTGCCAGCAGTCCCTGGGACAGAAGCTACTACGAGCAGTACTTC,CASSPWDRSYYEQYF
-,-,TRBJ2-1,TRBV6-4,TGTGCCAGCAGTGAGGGCTGGGGTGCCTGGAATGAGCAGTTCTTC,CASSEGWGAWNEQFF
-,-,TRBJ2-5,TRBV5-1,TGCGCCAGCAGCCCCTCCCAAGAGACCCAGTACTTC,CASSPSQETQYF
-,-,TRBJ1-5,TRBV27,TGTGCCAGCAGTCTAGGACAGACATATAGCAATCAGCCCCAGCATTTT,CASSLGQTYSNQPQHF
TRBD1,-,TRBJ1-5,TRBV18,TGTGCCAGCTCACCCTTTCAGGGGGGAAAAAGCAATCAGCCCCAGCATTTT,CASSPFQGGKSNQPQHF
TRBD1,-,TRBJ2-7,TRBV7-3,TGTGCCAGCAGCTTGGACAGGGGGCACTACGAGCAGTACTTC,CASSLDRGHYEQYF
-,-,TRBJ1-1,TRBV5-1,TGCGCCACCAAACTATCGCCGGCAGCTGAGAACACTGAAGCTTTCTTT,CATKLSPAAENTEAFF
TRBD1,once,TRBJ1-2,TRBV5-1,TGCGCCAGCAGCTGGGGACAGGGCTATGGCTACACCTTC,CASSWGQGYGYTF
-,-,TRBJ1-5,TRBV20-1,TGCAGTGCTGGACTAGGGGAGCCCCAGCATTTT,CSAGLGEPQHF
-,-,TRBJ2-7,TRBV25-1,TGTGCCAGCAGTGAGGGGCCTCCCTACGAGCAGTACTTC,CASSEGPPYEQYF
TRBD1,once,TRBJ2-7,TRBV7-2,TGTGCCAGCAGCCAAGACAGGGGGCTGGAGCAGTACTTC,CASSQDRGLEQYF
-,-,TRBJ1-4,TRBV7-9,TGTGCCAGCAGCAGTCGGGCGTTCTTT,CASSSRAFF
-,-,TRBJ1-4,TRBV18,TGTGCCAGCTCACCACCGGACGTACTCCCGGGGGAACTGTTTTTT,CASSPPDVLPGELFF
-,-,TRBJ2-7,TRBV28,TGTGCCAGCAGTTCCGGGGACGGATCCTACGAGCAGTACTTC,CASSSGDGSYEQYF
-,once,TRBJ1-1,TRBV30,TGTGCCTGGGCCCAGGGGCCCGAAGCTTTCTTT,CAWAQGPEAFF
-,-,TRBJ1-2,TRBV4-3,TGCGCCAGCAGCCAAGAAGCCAGGGGCCTCCCCTATGGCTACACCTTC,CASSQEARGLPYGYTF
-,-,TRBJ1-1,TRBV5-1,TGCGCCAGCAGCTTGGAAGGGCAGGACACTGAAGCTTTCTTT,CASSLEGQDTEAFF
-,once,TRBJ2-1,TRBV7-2,TGTGCCAGCAGCGTCCGGGAGTCGTACAATGAGCAGTTCTTC,CASSVRESYNEQFF
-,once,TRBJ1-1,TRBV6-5,TGTGCCAGCAGATACACTGAAGCTTTCTTT,CASRYTEAFF
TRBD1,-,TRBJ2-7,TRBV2,TGTGCCAGCAACCGGGACAGATCCTACGAGCAGTACTTC,CASNRDRSYEQYF
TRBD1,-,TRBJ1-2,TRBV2,TGTGCCAGCAGCCAGACAGGGGAAGGCCTCAGGGGCTACACCTTC,CASSQTGEGLRGYTF
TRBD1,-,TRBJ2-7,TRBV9,TGTGCCAGCAGCGGTGGACAGGGATGGATGGGCGCCGAGCAGTACTTC,CASSGGQGWMGAEQYF
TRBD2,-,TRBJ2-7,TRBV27,TGTGCCAGCAGTTTGGCTAGCGGTTCCCTAAGCGAGCAGTACTTC,CASSLASGSLSEQYF
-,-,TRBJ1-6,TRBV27,TGTGCCAGCAGTTTCAAGGGGCGTTACTCACCCCTCCACTTT,CASSFKGRYSPLHF
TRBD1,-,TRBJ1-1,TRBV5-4,TGTGCCAGCAGCTTTGGACAGGGGGCCGCTGAAGCTTTCTTT,CASSFGQGAAEAFF
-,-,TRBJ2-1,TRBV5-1,TGCGCCAGCAGTAACAGGGTGGGCAATGAGCAGTTCTTC,CASSNRVGNEQFF
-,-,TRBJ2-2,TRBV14,TGTGCCAGCAGCCAACAGGGATCCGGGGAGCTGTTTTTT,CASSQQGSGELFF
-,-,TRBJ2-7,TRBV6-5,TGTGCCAGCAGTTACAATGGGAGAGGCTACGAGCAGTACTTC,CASSYNGRGYEQYF
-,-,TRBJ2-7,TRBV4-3,TGCGCCAGCAGCCCGGCCAGAGACAGGTACTACGAGCAGTACTTC,CASSPARDRYYEQYF
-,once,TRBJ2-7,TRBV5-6,TGTGCCAGCGGAACCCTTAGGGGGGATCCCTACGAGCAGTACTTC,CASGTLRGDPYEQYF
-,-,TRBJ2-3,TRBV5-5,TGTGCCAGCAGCCTGACCCCGAGGGATACGCAGTATTTT,CASSLTPRDTQYF
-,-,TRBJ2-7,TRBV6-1,TGTGCCAGCAGTGGGGACGCGGCCTACGAGCAGTACTTC,CASSGDAAYEQYF
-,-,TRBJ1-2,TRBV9,TGTGCCAGCAGCGCGGCCCCGGGAGGGGAGGTTGGCTACACCTTC,CASSAAPGGEVGYTF
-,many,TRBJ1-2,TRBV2,TGTGCCAGCAGTGCGGACTATGGCTACACCTTC,CASSADYGYTF
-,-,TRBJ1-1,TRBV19,TGTGCCAGTAGCCAGGGAGGCAACACTGAAGCTTTCTTT,CASSQGGNTEAFF
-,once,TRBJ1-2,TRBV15,TGTGCCACCAGCAGAGATGTTTGGGGGCCAGATAACTATGGCTACACCTTC,CATSRDVWGPDNYGYTF
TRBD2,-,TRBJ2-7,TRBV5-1,TGCGCCAGCAGCGTAACGGGGGAGGGCAGCGAGCAGTACTTC,CASSVTGEGSEQYF